This TCR beta chain was retrieved from a study of metastatic and nonmetastatic thyroid tumors. Overall study context: The comparison covered peripheral blood and tumor or nodule tissue in malignant and benign thyroid patients.

No treatment of any kind had been given to any patient before thyroid surgery. Study conclusions and caveats: Relative to benign nodules, malignant thyroid tumors were reportedly characterized by significantly elevated TCR beta diversity in blood and tumor.

Authors' data handling: A distant-metastasis classifier for papillary thyroid cancer was built using CDR3 differences across clinicopathological groups. TCRdb re-called clones from the PCR reads using MiXCR. The V and J calls shown here were made by TCRdb, not taken from the authors' results. The sample holds 7,300 or so clones; more than 20% are singletons and the top ten take over 15%. This clone was seen many times. Its target is not known. This CDR3 is built from 14 residues. The V gene end was trimmed by 3 bases and the J gene end by 7 bases; junction bases not matched to a gene: 9. CDR1 and CDR2 (germline): SGHNT, YYREEE (reference sequence).

The chain has TRBV5-4 and TRBJ2-7; 8 positions agree with TRBD2. Sequenced sample: adjacent normal tissue. This receptor was identified in a female donor with papillary thyroid cancer or a benign thyroid nodule (not recorded which). Some clones in this sample may be carry-over from other donors' samples. The CDR3 region has the DNA TGTGCCAGCAGCTCGGGACTAGAGGTGGGTGAGCAGTACTTC. Translated, it gives CASSSGLEVGEQYF. Supplemented by reference TRBV5-4 and TRBJ2-7, the full variable domain reads ETGVTQSPTHLIKTRGQQVTLRCSSQSGHNTVSWYQQALGQGPQFIFQYYREEENGRGNFPPRFSGLQFPNYSSELNVNALELDDSALYLCASSSGLEVGEQYFGPGTRLTVT.